What follows are 5 T cell receptor beta chains derived from one specimen sequenced in a study of cytomegalovirus exposure and HLA in healthy donors. The PCR had 60 Vbeta and 13 Jbeta primers. The method was immunoSEQ multiplex PCR; TCRdb's version includes in-frame clones alone and lacks a portion of them. The table includes roughly 200,000 clones, roughly 76% detected once. The sequencing input was PBMCs. These receptors all stem from a woman aged 25 to 39 in good health and CMV-seropositive.

The chain links TRBV6-1 to TRBJ1-2; TRBD1 might be the D (6 bases). Trimming pared 3 bases from V and 1 base from J, leaving 24 bases between. Germline V lookup: CDR1 MNHNS, CDR2 SASEGT. The CDR3 is 19 amino acids. The CDR3 nucleotides read TGTGCCAGCAGTGATGGGGGCAGGGCAAACCTCCTTAATAACTATGGCTACACCTTC. This encodes CASSDGGRANLLNNYGYTF.

The chain uses TRBV4-1 and TRBJ2-5, with 13 bases aligning to TRBD2. This CDR3 has 17 residues. Germline lookup yields CDR1 MGHRA and CDR2 YSYEKL. The V and J ends lost 3 bases and 5 bases, in that order; junction bases with no gene match: 9. CDR3 nucleotide sequence: TGCGCCAGCAGCCATCGGACTAGCGGGAGAGGAGGGGAGACCCAGTACTTC. This codes for CASSHRTSGRGGETQYF.

The chain has TRBV6-1 and TRBJ2-5; 9 positions match TRBD1. V lost 4 bases to trimming and J lost 5 bases; unmatched junction nucleotides: 11. Germline CDR1 reads MNHNS; CDR2 reads SASEGT. The CDR3 contains 16 residues. The CDR3 region is CASSVGQGLGRETQYF. The CDR3 nucleotides read TGTGCCAGCAGTGTAGGACAGGGGTTAGGAAGGGAGACCCAGTACTTC.

This clone was detected only a few times. This chain connects TRBV9 to TRBJ1-2; D is possibly TRBD1 (5 bases). The V end was cut by 0 bases, the J end by 6 bases, with 18 bases between. This CDR3 contains 16 residues. Germline values: CDR1 SGDLS, CDR2 YYNGEE. The CDR3 DNA is TGTGCCAGCAGCGTAGCTCTCGACCCCAGGGCGGATGGCTACACCTTC. It specifies CASSVALDPRADGYTF.

V usage is TRBV30 and J usage is TRBJ2-5; TRBD2 agrees at 7 bases. V dropped 4 bases and J dropped 7; count of bases not matched to a gene: 18. CDR1 is GTSNPN and CDR2 is SVGIG in the germline V gene (reference sequence). The CDR3 has 16 residues. The CDR3 here is CAWTVVSSHRGGTQYF. Here the CDR3 DNA reads TGTGCCTGGACCGTCGTCTCATCCCACCGCGGGGGGACCCAGTACTTC.